A selection of T cell receptor beta chains follows, all from one sample in a study of blood T cell repertoires in COVID-19. Produced via immunoSEQ multiplex PCR; TCRdb's table is partial and in-frame only. This table holds about 270,000 clones, 86% found once. Sequences were obtained from peripheral blood. The receptors here all came from an elderly woman with COVID-19, enrolled during active disease. Both conserved end residues are part of each CDR3. Each record gives: clone size, V gene, J gene, D gene, CDR3 DNA, CDR3 protein. The D gene is left open where the match is weak. The listing skips clone size in some rows; elsewhere it reads once, few, many or a size class.

clone size: once
V gene: TRBV7-9
J gene: TRBJ1-3
D gene: .
CDR3 DNA: TGTGCCAGCAGCCAGTGGACGGGGAGCTCTGGAAACACCATATATTTT
CDR3 protein: CASSQWTGSSGNTIYF

clone size: .
V gene: TRBV5-4
J gene: TRBJ2-5
D gene: TRBD1
CDR3 DNA: TGTGCCAGCAGCAAGGGACAGGGGGCTATCCAAGAGACCCAGTACTTC
CDR3 protein: CASSKGQGAIQETQYF

clone size: .
V gene: TRBV7-8
J gene: TRBJ2-2
D gene: .
CDR3 DNA: TGTGCCAGCAGCTTAACGACGAGCGGATTTAACACCGGGGAGCTGTTTTTT
CDR3 protein: CASSLTTSGFNTGELFF

clone size: .
V gene: TRBV11-2
J gene: TRBJ1-4
D gene: TRBD1
CDR3 DNA: TGTGCCAGCAGCTGGGGACAGGGGAGACTGTTTTTT
CDR3 protein: CASSWGQGRLFF

clone size: .
V gene: TRBV18
J gene: TRBJ1-1
D gene: .
CDR3 DNA: TGTGCCAGCTCCGACAGTATGAACACTGAAGCTTTCTTT
CDR3 protein: CASSDSMNTEAFF

clone size: .
V gene: TRBV12-3/TRBV12-4
J gene: TRBJ1-1
D gene: .
CDR3 DNA: TGTGCCAGCAGTTTAATGGAGGCTGAAGCTTTCTTT
CDR3 protein: CASSLMEAEAFF

clone size: .
V gene: TRBV10-3
J gene: TRBJ1-1
D gene: .
CDR3 DNA: TGTGCCATCAGTGAGTCGAATGGTGCAGGGGTAGCTTTCTTT
CDR3 protein: CAISESNGAGVAFF

clone size: .
V gene: TRBV2
J gene: TRBJ1-1
D gene: .
CDR3 DNA: TGTGCCAGCAGCGGGGAGGCCACTGAAGCTTTCTTT
CDR3 protein: CASSGEATEAFF

clone size: .
V gene: TRBV5-1
J gene: TRBJ1-1
D gene: .
CDR3 DNA: TGCGCCAGCAGCCCCTTCGACCCGGGGACTGAAGCTTTCTTT
CDR3 protein: CASSPFDPGTEAFF

clone size: .
V gene: TRBV18
J gene: TRBJ2-1
D gene: TRBD2
CDR3 DNA: TGTGCCAGCTCACCCAAGCCATTAGCGGGGGGCCTCAATGAGCAGTTCTTC
CDR3 protein: CASSPKPLAGGLNEQFF

clone size: .
V gene: TRBV27
J gene: TRBJ1-1
D gene: TRBD1
CDR3 DNA: TGTGCCAGCAGTGCTGACAGGGCGCGCACTGAAGCTTTCTTT
CDR3 protein: CASSADRARTEAFF

clone size: .
V gene: TRBV2
J gene: TRBJ2-6
D gene: .
CDR3 DNA: TGTGCCAGCAGTGGCAGGGCTGGGGCCAACGTCCTGACTTTC
CDR3 protein: CASSGRAGANVLTF

clone size: .
V gene: TRBV30
J gene: TRBJ2-4
D gene: .
CDR3 DNA: TGTGCCTGGAGTGTACCAGCGGTCAGGAACATTCAGTACTTC
CDR3 protein: CAWSVPAVRNIQYF

clone size: few
V gene: TRBV28
J gene: TRBJ1-1
D gene: TRBD1
CDR3 DNA: TGTGCCAGCAGGATAGGGGGCGCGGGGGGAGGAACTGAAGCTTTCTTT
CDR3 protein: CASRIGGAGGGTEAFF

clone size: .
V gene: TRBV18
J gene: TRBJ1-2
D gene: .
CDR3 DNA: TGTGCCAGCTCACCGGGGCAGGACGCTGGCCTCTATGGCTACACCTTC
CDR3 protein: CASSPGQDAGLYGYTF

clone size: few
V gene: TRBV7-3
J gene: TRBJ2-2
D gene: TRBD2
CDR3 DNA: TGTGCCAGCAGCAGAAGGACTAGCGGGAACACCGGGGAGCTGTTTTTT
CDR3 protein: CASSRRTSGNTGELFF

clone size: .
V gene: TRBV18
J gene: TRBJ1-2
D gene: TRBD1
CDR3 DNA: TGTGCCAGCTCACTGGGACAGAACTATGGCTACACCTTC
CDR3 protein: CASSLGQNYGYTF

clone size: .
V gene: TRBV19
J gene: TRBJ2-2
D gene: TRBD1
CDR3 DNA: TGTGCCAGTAGTGTACCGGACAGGCCTCAGAACACCGGGGAGCTGTTTTTT
CDR3 protein: CASSVPDRPQNTGELFF

clone size: .
V gene: TRBV7-3
J gene: TRBJ2-5
D gene: .
CDR3 DNA: TGTGCCAGCAGTGAGGGGGGGAAAGAGACCCAGTACTTC
CDR3 protein: CASSEGGKETQYF

clone size: .
V gene: TRBV6-6
J gene: TRBJ2-5
D gene: .
CDR3 DNA: TGTGCCAGCAGTTACGGAGCAGCGTACCAAGAGACCCAGTACTTC
CDR3 protein: CASSYGAAYQETQYF

clone size: .
V gene: TRBV5-5
J gene: TRBJ2-1
D gene: .
CDR3 DNA: TGTGCCAGCAGCTTGTATCGGTCCGGGGAAAACAATGAGCAGTTCTTC
CDR3 protein: CASSLYRSGENNEQFF

clone size: .
V gene: TRBV7-9
J gene: TRBJ2-7
D gene: .
CDR3 DNA: TGTGCCAGCAGCTTAGGGCAAACAGAAGGCGAGCAGTACTTC
CDR3 protein: CASSLGQTEGEQYF

clone size: .
V gene: TRBV2
J gene: TRBJ1-4
D gene: .
CDR3 DNA: TGTGCCAGCACTAGATCCCGGGATATTCGGGAAAAACTGTTTTTT
CDR3 protein: CASTRSRDIREKLFF

clone size: .
V gene: TRBV29-1
J gene: TRBJ2-2
D gene: TRBD1
CDR3 DNA: TGCAGCGTGGAAGGACAGGGAAGGACCGGGGAGCTGTTTTTT
CDR3 protein: CSVEGQGRTGELFF

clone size: .
V gene: TRBV3-1/TRBV3-2
J gene: TRBJ1-2
D gene: TRBD1
CDR3 DNA: TGTGCCAGCAGGGACACAGGGGGCGCTTATGGCTACACCTTC
CDR3 protein: CASRDTGGAYGYTF

clone size: .
V gene: TRBV10-3
J gene: TRBJ1-2
D gene: TRBD1
CDR3 DNA: TGTGCCATCAGCCGGACAGGGGGCGAAGGCTACACCTTC
CDR3 protein: CAISRTGGEGYTF